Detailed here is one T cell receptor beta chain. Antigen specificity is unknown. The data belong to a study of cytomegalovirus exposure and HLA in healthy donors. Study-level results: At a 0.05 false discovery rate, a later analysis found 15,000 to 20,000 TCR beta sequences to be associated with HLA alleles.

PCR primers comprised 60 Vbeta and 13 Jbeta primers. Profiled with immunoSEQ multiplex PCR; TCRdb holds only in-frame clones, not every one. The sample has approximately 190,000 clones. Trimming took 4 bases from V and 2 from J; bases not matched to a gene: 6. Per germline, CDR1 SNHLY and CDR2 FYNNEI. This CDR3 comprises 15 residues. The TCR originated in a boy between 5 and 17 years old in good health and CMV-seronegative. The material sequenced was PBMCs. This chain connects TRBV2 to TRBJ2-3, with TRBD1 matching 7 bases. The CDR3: CASSVFGQDTDTQYF. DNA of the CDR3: TGTGCCAGCAGTGTTTTCGGACAGGACACAGATACGCAGTATTTT.